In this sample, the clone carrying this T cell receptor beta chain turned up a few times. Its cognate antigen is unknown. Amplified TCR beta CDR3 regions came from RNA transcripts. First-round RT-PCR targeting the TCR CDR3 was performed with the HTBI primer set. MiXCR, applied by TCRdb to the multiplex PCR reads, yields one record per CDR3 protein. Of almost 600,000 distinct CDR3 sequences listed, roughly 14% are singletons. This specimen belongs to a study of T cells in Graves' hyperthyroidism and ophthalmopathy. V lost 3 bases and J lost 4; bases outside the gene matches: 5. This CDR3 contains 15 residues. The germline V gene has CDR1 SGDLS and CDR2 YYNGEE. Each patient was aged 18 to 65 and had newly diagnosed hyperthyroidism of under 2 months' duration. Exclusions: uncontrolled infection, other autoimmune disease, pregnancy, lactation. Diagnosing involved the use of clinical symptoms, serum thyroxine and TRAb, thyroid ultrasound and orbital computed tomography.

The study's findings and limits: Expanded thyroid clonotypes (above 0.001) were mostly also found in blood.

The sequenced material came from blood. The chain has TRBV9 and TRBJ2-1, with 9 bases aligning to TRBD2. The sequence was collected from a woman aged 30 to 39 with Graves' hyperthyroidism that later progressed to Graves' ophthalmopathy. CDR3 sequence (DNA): TGTGCCAGCAGCGCCAGACTAGCGGATTACAATGAGCAGTTCTTC. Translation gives CASSARLADYNEQFF.